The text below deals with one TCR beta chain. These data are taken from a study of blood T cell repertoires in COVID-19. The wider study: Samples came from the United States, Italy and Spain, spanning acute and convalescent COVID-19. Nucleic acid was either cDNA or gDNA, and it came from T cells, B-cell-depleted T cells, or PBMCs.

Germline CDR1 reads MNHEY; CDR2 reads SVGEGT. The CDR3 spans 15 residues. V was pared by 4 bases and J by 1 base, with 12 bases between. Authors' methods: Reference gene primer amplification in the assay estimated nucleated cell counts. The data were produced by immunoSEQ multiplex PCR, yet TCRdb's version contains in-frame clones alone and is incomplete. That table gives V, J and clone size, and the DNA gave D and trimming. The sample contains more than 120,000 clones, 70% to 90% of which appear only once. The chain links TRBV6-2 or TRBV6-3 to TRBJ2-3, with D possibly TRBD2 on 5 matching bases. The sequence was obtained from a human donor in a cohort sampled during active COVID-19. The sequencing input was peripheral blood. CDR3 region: CASSSPGGGTDTQYF. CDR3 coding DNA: TGTGCCAGCAGTTCCCCTGGAGGCGGCACAGATACGCAGTATTTT.